This TCR beta chain was captured in a study of radiotherapy plus CTLA-4 blockade in lung cancer. Study information: Among all patients, roughly 17% showed objective responses, while roughly 34% had disease control. Study-level findings and limits: According to reports, early shifts in blood T cell clones, alongside interferon-beta, forecast response most accurately. TCR clones from tumors expanded in blood after radiotherapy plus ipilimumab.

Clones were read by immunoSEQ multiplex PCR, and TCRdb kept only the in-frame ones, dropping some. The table lists under 45,000 clones, about four fifths of them singletons, with about 22% in the top ten. Notes on this clone: Its antigen is not identified.

The CDR3 consists of 16 residues. The V segment lost 0 bases and the J segment 1 base; nucleotides outside the gene matches: 4. The germline gives CDR1 SGHNT, CDR2 YYREEE (reference sequence). The sequencing used peripheral blood, collected from a patient treated with radiotherapy plus ipilimumab. The rearrangement joins TRBV5-4 to TRBJ2-7, with 10 bases fitting TRBD1. This clonotype originated in a human donor with non-small cell lung cancer that progressed on radiotherapy plus ipilimumab. CDR3 in DNA: TGTGCCAGCAGCTTGGCGACAGGGGGCAGGTCCTACGAGCAGTACTTC. It is translated as CASSLATGGRSYEQYF. Full variable domain (outside the CDR3, taken from reference TRBV5-4 and TRBJ2-7): ETGVTQSPTHLIKTRGQQVTLRCSSQSGHNTVSWYQQALGQGPQFIFQYYREEENGRGNFPPRFSGLQFPNYSSELNVNALELDDSALYLCASSLATGGRSYEQYFGPGTRLTVT.